This is a list of T cell receptor beta chains from one sample in a study of blood T cell repertoires in COVID-19. Produced via immunoSEQ multiplex PCR; TCRdb's table is partial and in-frame only. The table records about 230,000 clones, about four fifths of them present only once. Sequencing was performed on peripheral blood. These receptors were collected from a man aged 50 to 60 with active or convalescent COVID-19. CDR3s include the opening cysteine and the closing phenylalanine or tryptophan.

V gene,J gene,CDR3 protein
TRBV5-8,TRBJ2-7,CASREGGHSYEQYF
TRBV11-3,TRBJ2-2,CASSPGGTGNTGELFF
TRBV9,TRBJ1-6,CASSPGLQGNSPLHF
TRBV15,TRBJ2-5,CATSRGLTGSQETQYF
TRBV6-2/TRBV6-3,TRBJ1-2,CASSYGLGYTF
TRBV19,TRBJ2-6,CASSPGGASGANVLTF
TRBV3-1/TRBV3-2,TRBJ2-1,CASSQIPQEQFF
TRBV13,TRBJ2-7,CASSSGGGKQYF
TRBV15,TRBJ1-4,CATSRVGTVREKLFF
TRBV29-1,TRBJ1-1,CSVEQGPVTEAFF
TRBV18,TRBJ2-7,CASFPDRGSSYEQYF
TRBV30,TRBJ1-2,CAWSVGTGGELFTF
TRBV5-8,TRBJ2-1,CASSLGLRAYNEQFF
TRBV6-5,TRBJ1-2,CASSSPGGGHYGYTF
TRBV28,TRBJ1-1,CASRVGQLNTEAFF
TRBV28,TRBJ1-1,CASSLVRNTEAFF
TRBV30,TRBJ2-3,CAWSTPGQQEYF
TRBV3-1/TRBV3-2,TRBJ2-3,CASSLWTSGGVTDTQYF
TRBV4-1,TRBJ1-4,CASSQEGWGEKLFF
TRBV24-1,TRBJ2-2,CATSDFGQGAGELFF